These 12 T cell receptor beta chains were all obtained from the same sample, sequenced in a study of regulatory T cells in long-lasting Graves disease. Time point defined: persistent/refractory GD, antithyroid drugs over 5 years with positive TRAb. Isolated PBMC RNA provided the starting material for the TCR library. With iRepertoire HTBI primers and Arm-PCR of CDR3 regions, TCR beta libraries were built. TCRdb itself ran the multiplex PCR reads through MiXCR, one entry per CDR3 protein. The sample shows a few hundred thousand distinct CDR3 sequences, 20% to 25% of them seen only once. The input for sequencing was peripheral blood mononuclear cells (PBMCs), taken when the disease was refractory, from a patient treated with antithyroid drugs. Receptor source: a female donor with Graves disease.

The CDR3 is CASGGLGGNTIYF. The CDR3 nucleotides read TGTGCCAGCGGTGGCTTGGGAGGAAACACCATATATTTT. V gene TRBV19 combines with J gene TRBJ1-3; D is unclear. V was pared by 9 bases and J by 4 bases, with 13 bases between. Germline V gene data show CDR1 as LNHDA and CDR2 as SQIVND (reference sequence). The CDR3 length is 13 residues.

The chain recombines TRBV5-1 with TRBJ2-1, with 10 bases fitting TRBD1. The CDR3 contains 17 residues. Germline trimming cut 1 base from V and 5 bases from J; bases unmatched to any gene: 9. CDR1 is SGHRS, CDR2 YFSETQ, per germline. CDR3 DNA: TGCGCCAGCAGCTTGATAGGGGACAGGGGCGTTAACAATGAGCAGTTCTTC. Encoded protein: CASSLIGDRGVNNEQFF.

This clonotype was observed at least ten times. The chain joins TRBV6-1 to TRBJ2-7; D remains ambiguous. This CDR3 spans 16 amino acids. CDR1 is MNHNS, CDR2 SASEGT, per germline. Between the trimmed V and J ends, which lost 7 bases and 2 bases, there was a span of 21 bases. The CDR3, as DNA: TGTGCCAGCACAATCACCCCGCCGATCTACCCCTACGAGCAGTACTTC. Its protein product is CASTITPPIYPYEQYF.

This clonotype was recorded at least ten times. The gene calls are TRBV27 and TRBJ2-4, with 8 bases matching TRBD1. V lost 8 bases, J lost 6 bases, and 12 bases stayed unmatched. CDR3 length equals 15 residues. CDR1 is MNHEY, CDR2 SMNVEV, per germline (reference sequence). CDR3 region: CASAFSDRGRNIQYF. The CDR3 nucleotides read TGTGCCAGCGCCTTTTCAGACAGGGGAAGAAACATTCAGTACTTC.

As DNA, the CDR3 is TGTGCCAGCAGTATCCTGGGGACTAGCACAGATACGCAGTATTTT. It specifies CASSILGTSTDTQYF. The genes are TRBV2 and TRBJ2-3, with D perhaps TRBD2 (6 bases). The CDR3 has 15 amino acids. Germline V CDR1 and CDR2: SNHLY, FYNNEI. The V end lost 5 bases, the J end lost 0 bases, and 12 bases lay between the germline ends.

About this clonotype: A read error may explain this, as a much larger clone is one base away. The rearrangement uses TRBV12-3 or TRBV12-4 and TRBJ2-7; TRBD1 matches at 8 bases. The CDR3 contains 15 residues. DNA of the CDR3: TGTGCCGGCAGTTTTGGGACAGGCCGCGGCTACGAGCAGTACTTC. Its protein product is CAGSFGTGRGYEQYF.

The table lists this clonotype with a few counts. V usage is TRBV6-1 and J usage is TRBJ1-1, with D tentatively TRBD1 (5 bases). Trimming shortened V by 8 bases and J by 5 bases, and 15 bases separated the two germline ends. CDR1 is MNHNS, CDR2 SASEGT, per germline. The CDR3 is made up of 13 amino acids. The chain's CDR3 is CASADGGGTEAFF. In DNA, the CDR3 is TGTGCCAGCGCCGACGGGGGGGGAACTGAAGCTTTCTTT.

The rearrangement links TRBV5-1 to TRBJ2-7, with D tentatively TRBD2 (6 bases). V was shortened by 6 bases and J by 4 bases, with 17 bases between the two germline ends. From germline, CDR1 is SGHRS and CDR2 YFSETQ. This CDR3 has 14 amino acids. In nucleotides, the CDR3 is TGCGCCAGCATGTCCGGGACTGGGGGTTACGAGCAGTACTTC. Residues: CASMSGTGGYEQYF.

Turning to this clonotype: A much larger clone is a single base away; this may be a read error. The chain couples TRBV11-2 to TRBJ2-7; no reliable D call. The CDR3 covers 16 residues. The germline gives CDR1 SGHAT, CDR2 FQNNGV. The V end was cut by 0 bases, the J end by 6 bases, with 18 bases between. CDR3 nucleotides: TGTGCCAGCAGCTTAGATCAGTCCTTTCAGACCTGCGAGCAGTACTTC. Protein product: CASSLDQSFQTCEQYF.

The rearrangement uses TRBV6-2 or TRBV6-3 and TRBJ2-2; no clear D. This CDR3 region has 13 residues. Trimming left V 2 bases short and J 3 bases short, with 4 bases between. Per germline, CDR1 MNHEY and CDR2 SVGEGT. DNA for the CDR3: TGTGCCAGCAGTTACCTCCACACCGGGGAGCTGTTTTTT. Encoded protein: CASSYLHTGELFF.

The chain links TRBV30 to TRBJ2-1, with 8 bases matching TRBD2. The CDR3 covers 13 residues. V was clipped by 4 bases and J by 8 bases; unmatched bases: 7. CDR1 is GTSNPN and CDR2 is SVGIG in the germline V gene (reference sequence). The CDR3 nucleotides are TGTGCCTGGATTAGCGGGATGGGGGATGAGCAGTTCTTC. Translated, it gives CAWISGMGDEQFF. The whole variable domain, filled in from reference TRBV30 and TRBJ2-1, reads SQTIHQWPATLVQPVGSPLSLECTVEGTSNPNLYWYRQAAGRGLQLLFYSVGIGQISSEVPQNLSASRPQDRQFILSSKKLLLSDSGFYLCAWISGMGDEQFFGPGTRLTVL.

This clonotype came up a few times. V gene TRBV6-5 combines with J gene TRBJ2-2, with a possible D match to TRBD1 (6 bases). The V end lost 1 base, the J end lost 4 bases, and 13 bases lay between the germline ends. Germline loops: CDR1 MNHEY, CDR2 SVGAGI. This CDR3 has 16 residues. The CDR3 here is CASSYLSGQSTGELFF. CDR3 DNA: TGTGCCAGCAGTTACTTGAGCGGACAGAGCACCGGGGAGCTGTTTTTT.